A single sample is the source of the 8 T cell receptor beta chains below, sequenced in a study of T cell changes during pregnancy in multiple sclerosis. TCRdb's table, derived via immunoSEQ multiplex PCR, lists solely in-frame clones and lacks some. The repertoire holds about 33,000 clones, with roughly 92% as singletons. The sequenced sample was PBMCs (not recorded whether the cells were cultured). The receptors were gathered from a female donor with multiple sclerosis, enrolled in a pregnancy study.

V gene TRBV10-2 combines with J gene TRBJ1-5, with TRBD1 as a possible D gene (6 bases). This CDR3 region has 15 residues. V lost 2 bases, J lost 3 bases, and 11 bases lay in between. CDR1 and CDR2 from the germline V gene are WSHSY and SAAADI. The CDR3: CASSEGTHTNQPQHF. The CDR3 bases are TGCGCCAGCAGTGAGGGGACACACACCAATCAGCCCCAGCATTTT.

The chain carries TRBV28 and TRBJ2-7; D possibly corresponds to TRBD2 (7 bases). The ends were cut back, 7 bases at V and 1 base at J, with 11 bases in the middle. This CDR3 is 13 amino acids long. Looked up from germline, CDR1 is MDHEN and CDR2 is SYDVKM. CDR3 in amino acids: CASTKGGSYEQYF. The CDR3 DNA reads TGTGCCAGCACAAAGGGGGGGTCCTACGAGCAGTACTTC.

The V and J genes are TRBV19 and TRBJ2-2; perhaps TRBD1 as D (6 bases). Germline lookup yields CDR1 LNHDA and CDR2 SQIVND (reference sequence). The CDR3 is made up of 14 amino acids. Trimming removed 7 bases from V and 4 bases from J, with 13 bases in between. Written as DNA, the CDR3 is TGTGCCAGTACCCCGGACAGCATCACCGGGGAGCTGTTTTTT. It yields the protein CASTPDSITGELFF. Based on the CDR3 plus reference TRBV19 and TRBJ2-2, the full variable domain is DGGITQSPKYLFRKEGQNVTLSCEQNLNHDAMYWYRQDPGQGLRLIYYSQIVNDFQKGDIAEGYSVSREKKESFPLTVTSAQKNPTAFYLCASTPDSITGELFFGEGSRLTVL.

V is TRBV5-1 and J is TRBJ1-1, with D unresolved. This CDR3 comprises 14 residues. V lost 2 bases and J lost 3, with 11 bases in between. Germline V gene sequence: CDR1 SGHRS, CDR2 YFSETQ. DNA for the CDR3: TGCGCCAGCAGCTTTGAGGGAATATACACTGAAGCTTTCTTT. It specifies CASSFEGIYTEAFF.

V gene TRBV27 combines with J gene TRBJ1-1; 7 bases align to TRBD1. Germline loops: CDR1 MNHEY, CDR2 SMNVEV (reference sequence). V shed 5 bases and J 8 bases; nucleotides not matched to a gene: 11. The CDR3 covers 14 residues. CDR3 DNA sequence: TGTGCCAGCAGTAGGGGGACAGTGGGGCTGGAAGCTTTCTTT. Translated: CASSRGTVGLEAFF.

This clone appeared a single time. The CDR3 region is CASSQDGGQPQHF. In DNA form, the CDR3 reads TGCGCCAGCAGCCAAGACGGGGGTCAGCCCCAGCATTTT. This chain uses TRBV4-3 with TRBJ1-5; tentative D call: TRBD1 (5 bases). This CDR3 comprises 13 residues. Germline CDR1 is LGHNA and CDR2 is YSLEER. Trimming left V 0 bases short and J 6 bases short, with 6 bases between.

V usage is TRBV28 and J usage is TRBJ2-3, with a weak D call TRBD1 (5 bases). CDR1 MDHEN and CDR2 SYDVKM come from the germline V gene. This CDR3 spans 15 amino acids. The V and J ends lost 7 bases and 6 bases respectively, with 20 bases between them. The chain's CDR3 is CASTLSGRDDDTQYF. Here the CDR3 DNA reads TGTGCCAGCACCCTATCTGGCAGGGATGACGATACGCAGTATTTT.

The sample holds one count of this clone. The rearrangement uses TRBV19 and TRBJ2-7; a possible D gene is TRBD1 (6 bases). This CDR3 spans 14 amino acids. CDR1 and CDR2 (germline): LNHDA, SQIVND (reference sequence). Between the trimmed V and J ends, which lost 5 bases and 2 bases, there was a span of 13 bases. CDR3 DNA sequence: TGTGCCAGTAGTTACAGGGTGGGGACCTACGAGCAGTACTTC. Translation: CASSYRVGTYEQYF.